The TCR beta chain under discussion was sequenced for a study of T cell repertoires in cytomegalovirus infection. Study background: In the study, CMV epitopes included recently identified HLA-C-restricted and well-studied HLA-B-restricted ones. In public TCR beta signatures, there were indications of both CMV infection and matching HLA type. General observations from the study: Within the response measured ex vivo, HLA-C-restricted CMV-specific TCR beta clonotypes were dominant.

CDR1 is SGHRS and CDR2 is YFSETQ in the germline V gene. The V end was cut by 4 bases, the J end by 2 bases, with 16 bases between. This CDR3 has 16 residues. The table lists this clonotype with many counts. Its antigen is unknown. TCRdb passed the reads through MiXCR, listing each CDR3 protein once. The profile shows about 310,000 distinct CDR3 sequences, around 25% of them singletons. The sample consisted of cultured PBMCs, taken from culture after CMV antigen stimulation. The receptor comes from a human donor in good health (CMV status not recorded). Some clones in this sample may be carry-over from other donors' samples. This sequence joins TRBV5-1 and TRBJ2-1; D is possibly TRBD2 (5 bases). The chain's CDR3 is CASSPGMASAYNEQFF. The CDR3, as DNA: TGCGCCAGCAGCCCGGGAATGGCCTCGGCCTACAATGAGCAGTTCTTC.